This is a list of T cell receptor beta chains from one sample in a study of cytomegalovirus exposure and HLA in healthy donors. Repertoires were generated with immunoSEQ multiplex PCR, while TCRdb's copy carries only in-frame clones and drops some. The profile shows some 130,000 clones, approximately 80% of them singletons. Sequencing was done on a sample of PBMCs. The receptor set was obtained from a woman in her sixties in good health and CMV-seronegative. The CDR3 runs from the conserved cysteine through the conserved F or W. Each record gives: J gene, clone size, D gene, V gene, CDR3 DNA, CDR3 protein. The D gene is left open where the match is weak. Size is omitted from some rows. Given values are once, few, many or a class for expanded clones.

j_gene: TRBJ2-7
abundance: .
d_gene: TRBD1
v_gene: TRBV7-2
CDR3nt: TGTGCCAGCAGCCCGCGACAGGGAAACTACGAGCAGTACTTC
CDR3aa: CASSPRQGNYEQYF

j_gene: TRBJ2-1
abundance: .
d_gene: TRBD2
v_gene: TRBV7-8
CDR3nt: TGTGCCAGCAGCTCCGGGACTAGCGGGGAGGGGAATGAGCAGTTCTTC
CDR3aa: CASSSGTSGEGNEQFF

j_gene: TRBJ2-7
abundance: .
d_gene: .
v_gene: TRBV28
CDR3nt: TGTGCCAGCCCCCCATCGAGGGGGAGCGCCTACGAGCAGTACTTC
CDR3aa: CASPPSRGSAYEQYF

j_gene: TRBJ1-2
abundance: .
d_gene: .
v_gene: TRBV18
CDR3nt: TGTGCCAGCTCACCACCCCCAGGGCCGGGTGGCTACACCTTC
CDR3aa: CASSPPPGPGGYTF

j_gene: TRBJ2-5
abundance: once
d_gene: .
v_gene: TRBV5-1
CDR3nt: TGCGCCAGCAGCTTGTCGGTCCAAGAGACCCAGTACTTC
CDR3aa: CASSLSVQETQYF

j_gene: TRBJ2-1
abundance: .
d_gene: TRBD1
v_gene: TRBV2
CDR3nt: TGTGCCAGCAGTGGGACAGGGGCTTACAATGAGCAGTTCTTC
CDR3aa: CASSGTGAYNEQFF

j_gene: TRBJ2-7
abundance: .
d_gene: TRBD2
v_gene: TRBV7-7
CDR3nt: TGTGCCAGCAGCTTAAGTCACGGGGGGGAGCAGTACTTC
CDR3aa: CASSLSHGGEQYF

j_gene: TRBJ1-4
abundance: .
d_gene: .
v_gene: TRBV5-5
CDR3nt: TGTGCCAGCAGCAACGAGGACAGAAGTGAAAAACTGTTTTTT
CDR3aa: CASSNEDRSEKLFF

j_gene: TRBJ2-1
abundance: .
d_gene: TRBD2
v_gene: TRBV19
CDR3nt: TGTGCCAGTAAATCTGGCGGGAGCTCCTACAATGAGCAGTTCTTC
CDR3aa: CASKSGGSSYNEQFF

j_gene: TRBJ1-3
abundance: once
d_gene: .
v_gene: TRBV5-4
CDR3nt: TGTGCCAGCAGCTCTTCGGGGGGGTCAACCTTTGTCGGTGGAAACACCATATATTTT
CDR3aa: CASSSSGGSTFVGGNTIYF

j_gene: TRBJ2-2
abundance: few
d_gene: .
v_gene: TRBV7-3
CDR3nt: TGTGCCAGCAGCGCTAACAGGAACACCGGGGAGCTGTTTTTT
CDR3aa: CASSANRNTGELFF

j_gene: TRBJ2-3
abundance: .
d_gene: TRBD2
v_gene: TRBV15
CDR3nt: TGTGCCACCCGGGGGGGGACTAGCGTCACAGATACGCAGTATTTT
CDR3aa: CATRGGTSVTDTQYF

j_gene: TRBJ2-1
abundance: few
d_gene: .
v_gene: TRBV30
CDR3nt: TGTGCCTGGAGTGGGAGGGTCCAGCAGTTCTTC
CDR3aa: CAWSGRVQQFF

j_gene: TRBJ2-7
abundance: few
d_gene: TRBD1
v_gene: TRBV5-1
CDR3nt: TGCGCCAGCAGCTTGCTGGGGACAGGCCCCTACGAGCAGTACTTC
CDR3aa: CASSLLGTGPYEQYF

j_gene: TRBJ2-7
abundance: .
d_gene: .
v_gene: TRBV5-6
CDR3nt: TGTGCCAGCAGCCCCCCCCGGTGGGGACGGACAGCGACCTACGAGCAGTACTTC
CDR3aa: CASSPPRWGRTATYEQYF

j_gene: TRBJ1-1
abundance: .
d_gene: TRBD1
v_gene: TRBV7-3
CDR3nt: TGTGCCAGCAGCCCACAGGGGGCCCTGAACACTGAAGCTTTCTTT
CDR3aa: CASSPQGALNTEAFF

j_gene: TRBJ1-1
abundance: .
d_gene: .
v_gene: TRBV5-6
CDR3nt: TGTGCCAGCAGCTTGTTCAGGACAGACAAGAACACTGAAGCTTTCTTT
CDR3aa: CASSLFRTDKNTEAFF

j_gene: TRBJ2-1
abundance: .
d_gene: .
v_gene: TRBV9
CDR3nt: TGTGCCAGCAGCGTAGGGTCTCGACAACGAAGGCAGTTCTTC
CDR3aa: CASSVGSRQRRQFF

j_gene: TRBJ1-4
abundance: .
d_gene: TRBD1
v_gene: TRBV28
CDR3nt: TGTGCCAGCAGTTTCAGGGGGACAGGTCATGAAAAACTGTTTTTT
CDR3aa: CASSFRGTGHEKLFF

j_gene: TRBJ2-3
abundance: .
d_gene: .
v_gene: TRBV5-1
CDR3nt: TGCGCCAGCAGCTTGGACGGGGGTACAGATACGCAGTATTTT
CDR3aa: CASSLDGGTDTQYF

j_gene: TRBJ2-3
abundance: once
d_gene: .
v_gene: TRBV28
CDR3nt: TGTGCCAGCAGTTTAGGGCCCGTCGGGGGGCGCGCAGATACGCAGTATTTT
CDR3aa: CASSLGPVGGRADTQYF

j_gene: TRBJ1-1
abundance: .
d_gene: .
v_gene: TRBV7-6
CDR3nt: TGTGCCAGCAGCTTACGGGCACAGGGGAACACTGAAGCTTTCTTT
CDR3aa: CASSLRAQGNTEAFF

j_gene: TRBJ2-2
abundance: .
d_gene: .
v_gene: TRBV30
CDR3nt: TGTGCGTGGGGGCCCACGAACACCGGGGAGCTGTTTTTT
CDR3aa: CAWGPTNTGELFF

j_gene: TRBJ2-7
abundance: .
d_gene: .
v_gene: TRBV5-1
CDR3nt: TGCGCCAGCAGCTTCCCTAGTGCCCACGAGCAGTACTTC
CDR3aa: CASSFPSAHEQYF

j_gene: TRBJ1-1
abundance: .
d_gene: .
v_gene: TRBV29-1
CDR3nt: TGCAGCGTTGAATCAGGTATGAACACTGAAGCTTTCTTT
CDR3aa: CSVESGMNTEAFF

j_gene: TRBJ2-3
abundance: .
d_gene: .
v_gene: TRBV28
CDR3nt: TGTGCCAGCAGTTTAATCACAGGCCCCTCCACAGATACGCAGTATTTT
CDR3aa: CASSLITGPSTDTQYF

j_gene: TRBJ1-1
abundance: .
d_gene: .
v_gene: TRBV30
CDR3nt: TGTGCCTGGACTCCAGACTTGAACACTGAAGCTTTCTTT
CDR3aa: CAWTPDLNTEAFF

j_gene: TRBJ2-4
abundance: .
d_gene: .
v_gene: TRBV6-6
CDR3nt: TGTGCCAGCAGTAACCCCCCAGGACTGGCCAAAAACATTCAGTACTTC
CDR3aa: CASSNPPGLAKNIQYF

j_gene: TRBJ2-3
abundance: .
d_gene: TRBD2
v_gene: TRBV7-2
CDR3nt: TGTGCCAGCAGCTTAGGGGGCAGGACTAGCGGCCCTAGCACAGATACGCAGTATTTT
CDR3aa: CASSLGGRTSGPSTDTQYF

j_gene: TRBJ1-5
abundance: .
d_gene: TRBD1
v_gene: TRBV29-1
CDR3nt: TGCAGCGTTGAGCTCTTAGGGGGCAAGGGAAATCAGCCCCAGCATTTT
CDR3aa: CSVELLGGKGNQPQHF

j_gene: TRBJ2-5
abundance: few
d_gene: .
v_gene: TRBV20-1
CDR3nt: TGCAGTGCGCAGCGAGAGACCCAGTACTTC
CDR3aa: CSAQRETQYF

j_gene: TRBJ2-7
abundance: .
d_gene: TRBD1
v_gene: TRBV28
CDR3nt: TGTGCCTCTGGGGACAGGTCCCACGAGCAGTACTTC
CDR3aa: CASGDRSHEQYF

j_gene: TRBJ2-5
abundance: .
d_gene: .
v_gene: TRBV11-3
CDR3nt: TGTGCCAGCAGCCCCCGGAGCCAAGAGACCCAGTACTTC
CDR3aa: CASSPRSQETQYF

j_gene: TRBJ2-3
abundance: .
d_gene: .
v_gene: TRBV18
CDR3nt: TGTGCCAGCTCACCGACGTGGGGAGGAGATACGCAGTATTTT
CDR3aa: CASSPTWGGDTQYF